These 15 T cell receptor beta chains originate from one sample sequenced in a study of cytotoxic CD8 clonotypes in ibrutinib-treated CLL. Clones were read by immunoSEQ multiplex PCR, and TCRdb kept only the in-frame ones, dropping some. The repertoire holds under 200,000 clones, with about four fifths as singletons. Sequenced material: PBMCs, taken after 24 months of ibrutinib treatment. These receptors all stem from a human donor with chronic lymphocytic leukemia.

The chain uses TRBV6-1 and TRBJ2-5, with a weak D call TRBD2 (8 bases). Germline V lookup: CDR1 MNHNS, CDR2 SASEGT. The CDR3 runs to 14 residues. V lost 6 bases and J 4 bases, leaving 15 bases between the germline ends. CDR3 DNA sequence: TGTGCCAGCAGGTTACAGGGGACTAGAGAGACCCAGTACTTC. It translates to CASRLQGTRETQYF.

The genes are TRBV10-3 and TRBJ2-1; D might be TRBD1 (6 bases). The germline V gene encodes CDR1 ENHRY and CDR2 SYGVKD. V was clipped by 2 bases and J by 6 bases, with 14 bases between them. The CDR3 is made up of 15 amino acids. The CDR3 spells CAISEQGSSGNEQFF. The CDR3, as DNA: TGTGCCATCAGTGAGCAGGGGTCGTCGGGCAATGAGCAGTTCTTC.

The chain combines TRBV30 with TRBJ1-2, with a weak D call TRBD1 (6 bases). Germline V gene sequence: CDR1 GTSNPN, CDR2 SVGIG (reference sequence). Trimming took off 1 base at V and 5 bases at J, with 14 bases between the two ends. This CDR3 contains 14 residues. DNA for the CDR3: TGTGCCTGGAGTGCCACGGACAGCACTTATGGCTACACCTTC. Protein sequence: CAWSATDSTYGYTF.

The V call is TRBV12-1, the J call TRBJ2-7; the table's TRBD2 call for D was not verified on the DNA. TRBV12-1 represents a pseudogene. CDR3 size: 16 residues. The CDR3: CASSFEPSGSSYEQYF. The CDR3 bases are TGTGCCAGCAGCTTTGAACCTAGCGGGAGCTCCTACGAGCAGTACTTC.

This clone turned up a few times. The chain links TRBV21-1 to TRBJ2-7; the table's D call, TRBD1, has no DNA check behind it. TRBV21-1 is described as a pseudogene. The CDR3 runs 14 residues. CDR3 region: CASSKLDRSYEQYF. Written as DNA, the CDR3 is TGTGCCAGCAGCAAATTGGACAGATCCTACGAGCAGTACTTC.

The rearrangement joins TRBV5-1 to TRBJ2-5; TRBD2 agrees at 12 bases. V lost 8 bases and J lost 4; bases outside the gene matches: 6. CDR1 is SGHRS, CDR2 YFSETQ, per germline. CDR3 size: 14 residues. CDR3 coding DNA: TGCGCCAGTAGCCTAGCGGGAGGGATAGAGACCCAGTACTTC. Its translation is CASSLAGGIETQYF.

This clone appeared many times. The J gene is TRBJ1-4, the V gene TRBV5-6, with TRBD1 matching 9 bases. Germline V gene data show CDR1 as SGHDT and CDR2 as YYEEEE. The CDR3 contains 17 residues. V trimming: 0 bases; J trimming: 7 bases; junction bases outside the gene matches: 10. The CDR3 DNA is TGTGCCAGCAGCTTGGGTCGTCACGGGACAGGGCTTGAAAAACTGTTTTTT. Protein product: CASSLGRHGTGLEKLFF.

On this clone itself: Other DNA sequences from this sample encode an identical CDR3 as well. The gene calls are TRBV19 and TRBJ1-1; 8 nucleotides agree with TRBD1. The CDR3 runs to 13 residues. J lost 2 bases, V lost 5 bases, and 1 base had no gene match. Germline assignment: CDR1 LNHDA and CDR2 SQIVND (reference sequence). CDR3 DNA sequence: TGTGCCAGTAGTCCAGGGGGCAACACTGAAGCTTTCTTT. Translation gives CASSPGGNTEAFF.

The V call is TRBV18, the J call TRBJ2-5; 10 bases are a match to TRBD2. In germline, CDR1 is KGHSH, CDR2 LQKENI. The CDR3 covers 17 residues. With V trimmed by 5 bases and J by 4 bases, 13 bases remained unmatched. CDR3 protein: CASSSNIAGGSPETQYF. Here the CDR3 DNA reads TGTGCCAGCTCATCAAATATAGCGGGAGGAAGCCCAGAGACCCAGTACTTC. Looking up the rest from reference TRBV18 and TRBJ2-5 gives the full variable domain: NAGVMQNPRHLVRRRGQEARLRCSPMKGHSHVYWYRQLPEEGLKFMVYLQKENIIDESGMPKERFSAEFPKEGPSILRIQQVVRGDSAAYFCASSSNIAGGSPETQYFGPGTRLLVL.

The rearrangement uses TRBV2 and TRBJ2-1, with D possibly matching TRBD1 (5 bases). With 5 bases removed from V and 6 bases from J, the gap between germline ends came to 11 bases. The CDR3 contains 13 residues. Germline-derived CDR1 and CDR2 are SNHLY and FYNNEI. CDR3 DNA sequence: TGTGCCAGCAGTCCCCAGGGTAGCAATGAGCAGTTCTTC. It is translated as CASSPQGSNEQFF.

The sample holds one count of this clone. The chain carries TRBV5-1 and TRBJ2-3, with 7 bases matching TRBD2. This CDR3 is 15 amino acids long. V was pared by 4 bases and J by 6 bases, with 11 bases of the junction left unmatched. Germline lookup yields CDR1 SGHRS and CDR2 YFSETQ. The CDR3 bases are TGCGCCAGCAGCGAAGCCCCCACTAGCGTGGATACGCAGTATTTT. Translating gives CASSEAPTSVDTQYF.

V is TRBV11-2 and J is TRBJ1-1; 8 nucleotides agree with TRBD1. This CDR3 has 15 amino acids. V shed 2 bases and J 6 bases; nucleotides not matched to a gene: 8. CDR1 is SGHAT, CDR2 FQNNGV, per germline. The CDR3: CASSLRSGQGAEAFF. The CDR3 DNA follows: TGTGCCAGCAGCTTACGGTCCGGACAGGGCGCTGAAGCTTTCTTT.

CDR3 nucleotides: TGTGCCAGCAGCTTAGGGACCAAAAGCAATGAGCAGTTCTTC. Its translation: CASSLGTKSNEQFF. The V and J genes are TRBV7-9 and TRBJ2-1; D remains unclear. V was shortened by 1 base and J by 6 bases, with 10 bases between the two germline ends. Germline assignment: CDR1 SEHNR and CDR2 FQNEAQ (reference sequence). The CDR3 has 14 residues.

This chain uses TRBV7-6 with TRBJ2-1; no firm D call. CDR1 SGHVS and CDR2 FNYEAQ come from the germline V gene. There are 16 residues in the CDR3. Trimming removed 4 bases from V and 2 bases from J, with 15 bases in between. CDR3 coding DNA: TGTGCCAGCAGCTCCCAATCATTCGGCGCCTACAATGAGCAGTTCTTC. Its translation: CASSSQSFGAYNEQFF. Variable domain in full (rest from reference TRBV7-6 and TRBJ2-1): GAGVSQSPRYKVTKRGQDVALRCDPISGHVSLYWYRQALGQGPEFLTYFNYEAQQDKSGLPNDRFSAERPEGSISTLTIQRTEQRDSAMYRCASSSQSFGAYNEQFFGPGTRLTVL.

V and J are TRBV9 and TRBJ1-5; 7 nucleotides align to TRBD1. The V gene end was trimmed by 3 bases and the J gene end by 0 bases; junction bases not matched to a gene: 3. Looked up from germline, CDR1 is SGDLS and CDR2 is YYNGEE. The CDR3 runs to 15 residues. This chain's CDR3 is CASSATGNSNQPQHF. The CDR3 DNA reads TGTGCCAGCAGCGCGACAGGGAATAGCAATCAGCCCCAGCATTTT.